The clone carrying this T cell receptor beta chain has just a few counts. Trimming cost V 9 bases and J 4 bases, with 19 bases left between them. CDR1 and CDR2 (germline): MNHEY, SMNVEV (reference sequence). CDR3 length equals 14 residues. This sample is part of a study of immune evolution from preneoplasia to lung adenocarcinoma. TCRdb's copy holds only in-frame clones and misses some; the assay was immunoSEQ multiplex PCR. The sample carries approximately 3,000 clones, around four fifths recorded once. The chain links TRBV27 to TRBJ2-7, with a tentative D call TRBD2 (6 bases). The sequencing input was FFPE adjacent normal lung tissue. This TCR was sampled from a person aged 35 to 50 with lung adenocarcinoma. DNA of the CDR3: TGTGCCAGTTCCGCTAGCGTAGGGCCTTACGAGCAGTACTTC. It yields the protein CASSASVGPYEQYF.